What follows are 23 T cell receptor beta chains derived from one specimen sequenced in a study of blood T cells in healthy people across ages. The authors ran a second PCR of about 6 to 11 cycles using a sample-barcoded 5' primer and a J-beta primer mix. TCRdb called the 5' RACE reads again in MiXCR, with one record for every CDR3 protein. The repertoire holds 1.5 million to 1.9 million distinct CDR3 sequences, with approximately 43% as singletons. Sequences were obtained from blood. The receptors come from a woman between 18 and 29 years old in good health.

The J gene is TRBJ1-1, the V gene TRBV5-1; 7 bases match TRBD1. Germline lookup yields CDR1 SGHRS and CDR2 YFSETQ. This CDR3 has 12 residues. Unmatched junction bases numbered 4, after V lost 0 bases and J lost 11 bases. CDR3 loop: CASSLGQGPAFF. CDR3 in DNA: TGCGCCAGCAGCTTGGGACAGGGCCCCGCTTTCTTT.

V and J are TRBV11-2 and TRBJ1-2; 8 positions match TRBD1. V shed 0 bases and J 4 bases; nucleotides not matched to a gene: 7. The CDR3 extends over 16 amino acids. CDR1 and CDR2 from the germline V gene are SGHAT and FQNNGV. CDR3 amino acids: CASSLDAGTGIYGYTF. The DNA of the CDR3 is TGTGCCAGCAGCTTAGACGCCGGGACAGGAATCTATGGCTACACCTTC.

The sample holds a few counts of this clonotype. This rearrangement joins TRBV15 to TRBJ1-2; D is ambiguous. The CDR3 runs to 15 residues. CDR1 and CDR2 from the germline V gene are LNHNV and YYDKDF (reference sequence). The ends were cut back, 0 bases at V and 11 bases at J, with 19 bases in the middle. The CDR3 region has the DNA TGTGCCACCAGCAGAGATCGTAGACTAACTAGGAATTACACCTTC. This sequence encodes CATSRDRRLTRNYTF.

This chain connects TRBV6-2 or TRBV6-3 to TRBJ2-1; no definite D call. Per the germline V gene, CDR1 is MNHEY and CDR2 is SVGEGT. The V and J ends lost 4 bases and 5 bases respectively, with 12 bases between them. The CDR3 loop spans 14 amino acids. The CDR3 DNA reads TGTGCCAGCAGTTCCCGGGTAGTCCACAATGAGCAGTTCTTC. It yields the protein CASSSRVVHNEQFF.

This clonotype was counted between two and nine times. This chain connects TRBV7-2 to TRBJ2-5; TRBD2 matches 14 bases. Germline trimming cut 3 bases from V and 3 bases from J; bases unmatched to any gene: 12. The length of the CDR3 is 19 residues. Germline V gene lookup returns CDR1 SGHTA and CDR2 FQGNSA. The CDR3 DNA follows: TGTGCCAGCAGCTTGGGACTAGCGGGAGTTAATCCCTCAAAAGAGACCCAGTACTTC. Protein sequence: CASSLGLAGVNPSKETQYF.

The table lists this clonotype with a few counts. This rearrangement joins TRBV27 to TRBJ2-7, with 10 bases aligning to TRBD2. CDR3 length: 15 amino acids. V lost 5 bases and J lost 2; bases outside the gene matches: 6. The germline V gene encodes CDR1 MNHEY and CDR2 SMNVEV (reference sequence). Written as DNA, the CDR3 is TGTGCCAGCAGTCCTCTAGCGGGAGCGACCTACGAGCAGTACTTC. Translated, it gives CASSPLAGATYEQYF.

As concerns this clonotype: This may be a read error, as it is one base from a much larger clone. This chain joins TRBV29-1 and TRBJ1-2; tentative D call: TRBD1 (6 bases). CDR1 is SQVTM, CDR2 ANQGSEA, per germline. This CDR3 region has 13 residues. CDR3 residues: CSAEKGQNYGYTF. The CDR3 nucleotides read TGCAGCGCTGAAAAGGGACAAAACTATGGCTACACCTTC.

Comments on this clonotype: A much bigger clone sits one base away, suggesting this may be a read error. The V call is TRBV28, the J call TRBJ2-1; 8 bases are shared with TRBD1. Trimming took 7 bases from V and 10 from J; bases not matched to a gene: 15. CDR3 length: 15 residues. Germline lookup yields CDR1 MDHEN and CDR2 SYDVKM. CDR3 bases: TGTGCCAGCACCTCCCCACAGGGGGGTAGAAAGGAGCAGTTCTTC. Residues: CASTSPQGGRKEQFF.

This clonotype has just a few counts. The rearrangement links TRBV29-1 to TRBJ1-1; no definite D call. Trimming stripped 2 bases from V and 1 base from J, with 8 bases between. The germline V gene encodes CDR1 SQVTM and CDR2 ANQGSEA. The CDR3 is 13 residues long. CDR3 loop: CSVEKSGNTEAFF. In DNA, the CDR3 is TGCAGCGTTGAAAAGTCGGGGAACACTGAAGCTTTCTTT.

The CDR3 DNA follows: TGCAGTGCTAGAGGGAGGCCTAATGAAAAACTGTTTTTT. Its translation is CSARGRPNEKLFF. The chain has TRBV20-1 and TRBJ1-4; the D is unclear. Germline CDR1 is DFQATT and CDR2 is SNEGSKA (reference sequence). This CDR3 comprises 13 residues. Trimming removed 1 base at V and 3 bases at J, with 6 bases between.

The DNA for the CDR3 is TGTGCCAGCAGTGAAGGAGGGGGTGGGAACACTGAAGCTTTCTTT. This codes for CASSEGGGGNTEAFF. This sequence joins TRBV25-1 and TRBJ1-1, with a possible D match to TRBD1 (6 bases). Germline CDR1 reads MGHDK; CDR2 reads SYGVNS. The CDR3 consists of 15 residues. The ends were cut back, 2 bases at V and 1 base at J, with 11 bases in the middle.

The chain uses TRBV7-9 and TRBJ1-1; a possible D gene is TRBD1 (5 bases). The V and J ends lost 0 bases and 6 bases respectively, with 17 bases between them. Germline CDR1 is SEHNR and CDR2 is FQNEAQ (reference sequence). The CDR3 has 16 amino acids. This CDR3 is CASSLARGVYSPEAFF. CDR3 in DNA: TGTGCCAGCAGCTTAGCGCGAGGGGTATATTCCCCTGAAGCTTTCTTT.

Note on this clonotype: The conserved phenylalanine or tryptophan is not found at the CDR3 terminus, so this likely reflects a read error. The CDR3 coding sequence is TGTGCCAGCAGCTTTAGCGGGAACGGGGAGCTGTTTCTT. Its protein is CASSFSGNGELFL. The gene calls are TRBV11-2 and TRBJ2-2; 8 bases fit TRBD2. CDR1 SGHAT and CDR2 FQNNGV come from the germline V gene. This CDR3 has 13 residues. V shed 3 bases, J shed 7 bases, and the junction held 1 base outside the gene matches.

The V and J genes are TRBV24-1 and TRBJ1-2; the match to TRBD1 covers 7 bases. The trim removed 7 bases at V and 6 bases at J, leaving 7 bases unmatched. The CDR3 consists of 13 residues. Germline lookup yields CDR1 KGHDR and CDR2 SFDVKD. The CDR3 nucleotides are TGTGCCACCAGAGACAGGGTCGCGGATGGCTACACCTTC. This encodes CATRDRVADGYTF.

This clonotype was observed a handful of times. The rearrangement uses TRBV29-1 and TRBJ2-7, with 9 nucleotides matching TRBD2. V trimming: 6 bases; J trimming: 2 bases; junction bases outside the gene matches: 2. Per germline, CDR1 SQVTM and CDR2 ANQGSEA. The CDR3 is 12 residues long. The CDR3 sequence is CSVLAGPYEQYF. CDR3 DNA: TGCAGCGTCCTAGCGGGACCCTACGAGCAGTACTTC.

CDR3 coding DNA: TGTGCCAGCAGACCGCCGGACAGGGGATACTATGGCTACACCTTC. Protein sequence: CASRPPDRGYYGYTF. V gene TRBV6-2 or TRBV6-3 combines with J gene TRBJ1-2, with 9 nucleotides matching TRBD1. This CDR3 has 15 residues. J lost 3 bases, V lost 6 bases, and 8 bases had no gene match. CDR1 and CDR2 from the germline V gene are MNHEY and SVGEGT.

The CDR3 DNA sequence: TGCGCCAGCAGTGAGTCACACAGGGGAGGACTTGGCGTTTATCAGCCCCAGCATTTT. Translation gives CASSESHRGGLGVYQPQHF. The rearrangement joins TRBV10-2 to TRBJ1-5, with 7 positions matching TRBD1. This CDR3 comprises 19 residues. With 0 bases clipped from V and 5 bases from J, the junction kept 16 bases outside the gene matches. Germline V gives CDR1 WSHSY, CDR2 SAAADI.

This clonotype has more than one count but fewer than ten. The chain employs TRBV28 and TRBJ1-2, with 10 bases matching TRBD1. Germline V gene lookup returns CDR1 MDHEN and CDR2 SYDVKM. The V gene end was trimmed by 7 bases and the J gene end by 1 base; junction bases not matched to a gene: 15. CDR3 size: 18 residues. Here the CDR3 reads CASTTLGDRGRSNYGYTF. DNA of the CDR3: TGTGCCAGCACCACCCTAGGGGACAGGGGAAGAAGTAACTATGGCTACACCTTC.

The chain recombines TRBV13 with TRBJ1-1, with D possibly matching TRBD1 (6 bases). CDR3 length equals 16 residues. The V gene's germline CDR1 is PRHDT and CDR2 FYEKMQ (reference sequence). The V and J ends lost 5 bases and 0 bases respectively, with 16 bases between them. The CDR3 DNA reads as TGTGCCAGCAGCCGACCCGCGGACAGCATGAACACTGAAGCTTTCTTT. Translated: CASSRPADSMNTEAFF.

J is TRBJ1-1 and V is TRBV30, with D unresolved. There are 14 residues in the CDR3. V lost 1 base and J 2 bases, leaving 11 bases between the germline ends. The V gene's germline CDR1 is GTSNPN and CDR2 SVGIG (reference sequence). The CDR3 reads CAWSGLGPNTEAFF. The CDR3 region has the DNA TGTGCCTGGAGTGGTCTAGGGCCTAACACTGAAGCTTTCTTT.

This chain links TRBV3-1 with TRBJ2-7; TRBD1 might be the D (5 bases). The germline V gene has CDR1 LGHDT and CDR2 YNNKEL (reference sequence). Trimming took off 3 bases at V and 5 bases at J, with 11 bases between the two ends. The CDR3 runs to 13 residues. Here the CDR3 reads CASSHQGPHEQYF. The CDR3 nucleotides are TGTGCCAGCAGCCACCAGGGCCCCCACGAGCAGTACTTC.

This clonotype has a handful of counts. The V call is TRBV11-2, the J call TRBJ1-4; D is possibly TRBD1 (6 bases). Trimming removed 5 bases at V and 4 bases at J, with 14 bases between. Per germline, CDR1 SGHAT and CDR2 FQNNGV. This CDR3 is 15 amino acids long. The CDR3 protein is CASSEYRDVNEKLFF. DNA for the CDR3: TGTGCCAGCAGCGAATACAGGGACGTTAATGAAAAACTGTTTTTT.

The V call is TRBV29-1, the J call TRBJ1-1; no firm D call. The CDR3 length is 10 residues. With 5 bases removed from V and 11 bases from J, the gap between germline ends came to 12 bases. CDR1 is SQVTM and CDR2 is ANQGSEA in the germline V gene. The CDR3 DNA reads TGCAGCGTTTCCCCTGGCGGGGCTTTCTTT. Its protein is CSVSPGGAFF.